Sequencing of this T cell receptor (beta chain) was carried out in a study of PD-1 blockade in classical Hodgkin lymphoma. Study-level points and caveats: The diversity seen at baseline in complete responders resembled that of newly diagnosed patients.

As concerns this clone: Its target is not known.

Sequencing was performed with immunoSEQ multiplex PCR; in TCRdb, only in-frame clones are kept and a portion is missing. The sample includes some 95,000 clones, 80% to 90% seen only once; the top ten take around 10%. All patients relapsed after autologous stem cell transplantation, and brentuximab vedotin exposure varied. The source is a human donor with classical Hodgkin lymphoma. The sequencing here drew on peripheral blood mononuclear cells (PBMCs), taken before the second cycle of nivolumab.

CDR3 coding DNA: TGTGCCAGCAGTTTAGGGCAGGGGAGCTACTACGAGCAGTACTTC. Translating it yields CASSLGQGSYYEQYF. V gene TRBV27 combines with J gene TRBJ2-7, with D maybe TRBD1 (6 bases). Per germline, CDR1 MNHEY and CDR2 SMNVEV (reference sequence). This CDR3 spans 15 amino acids. V dropped 2 bases and J dropped 3 bases, with 14 bases sitting between them.